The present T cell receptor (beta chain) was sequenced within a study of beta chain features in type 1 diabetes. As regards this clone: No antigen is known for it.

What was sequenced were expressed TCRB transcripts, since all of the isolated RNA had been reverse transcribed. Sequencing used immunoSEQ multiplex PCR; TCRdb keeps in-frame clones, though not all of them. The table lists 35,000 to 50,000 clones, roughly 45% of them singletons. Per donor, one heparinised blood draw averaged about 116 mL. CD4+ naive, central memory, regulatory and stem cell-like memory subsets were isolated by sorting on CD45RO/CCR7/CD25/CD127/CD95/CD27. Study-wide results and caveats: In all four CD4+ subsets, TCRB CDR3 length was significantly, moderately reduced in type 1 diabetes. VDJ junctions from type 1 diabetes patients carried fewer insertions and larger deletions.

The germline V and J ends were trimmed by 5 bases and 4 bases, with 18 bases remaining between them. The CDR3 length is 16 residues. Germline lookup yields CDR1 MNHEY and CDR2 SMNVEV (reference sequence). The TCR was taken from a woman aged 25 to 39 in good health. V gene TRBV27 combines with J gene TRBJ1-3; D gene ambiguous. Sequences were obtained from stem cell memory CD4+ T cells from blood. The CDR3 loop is CASSLNSLGLGNTIYF. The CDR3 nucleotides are TGTGCCAGCAGTCTTAACTCCCTTGGTCTAGGAAACACCATATATTTT.